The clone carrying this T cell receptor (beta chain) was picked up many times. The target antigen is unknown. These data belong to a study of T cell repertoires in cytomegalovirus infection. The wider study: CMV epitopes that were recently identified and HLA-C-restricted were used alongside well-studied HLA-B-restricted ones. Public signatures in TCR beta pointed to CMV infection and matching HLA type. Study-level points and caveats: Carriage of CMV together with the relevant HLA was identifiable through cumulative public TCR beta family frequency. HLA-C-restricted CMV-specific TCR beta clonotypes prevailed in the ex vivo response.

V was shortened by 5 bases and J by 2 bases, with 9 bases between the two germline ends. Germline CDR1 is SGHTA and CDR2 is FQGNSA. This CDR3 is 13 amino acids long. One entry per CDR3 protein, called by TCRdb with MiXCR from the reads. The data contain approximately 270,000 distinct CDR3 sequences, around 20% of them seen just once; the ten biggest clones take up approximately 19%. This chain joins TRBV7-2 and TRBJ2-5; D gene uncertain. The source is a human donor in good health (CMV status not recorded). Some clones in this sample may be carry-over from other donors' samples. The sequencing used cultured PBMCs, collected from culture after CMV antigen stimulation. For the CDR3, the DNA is TGTGCCAGCAGCCCCCCTGGGCAAGAGACCCAGTACTTC. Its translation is CASSPPGQETQYF.